This TCR beta chain came from a study of blood T cells in healthy people across ages. The junction had 5 bases not matched to a gene; V was cut back by 3 bases and J by 5 bases. CDR1 and CDR2 from the germline V gene are MNHEY and SVGEGT. The CDR3 contains 15 residues. The second PCR ran 7 to 11 cycles with a sample-barcoded 5' primer and J-beta primers. TCRdb redid the calling of the 5' RACE reads with MiXCR, one entry per CDR3 protein. The sample holds about 1.6 million distinct CDR3 sequences, approximately 32% seen once. Concerning this clonotype itself: The antigen is not known.

Study-wide points: A conclusive naive versus antigen-experienced comparison was prevented by the unsorted PBMCs.

The genes are TRBV6-2 or TRBV6-3 and TRBJ2-1, with 9 bases aligning to TRBD2. Sequenced input: blood. This clonotype was sampled from a woman under 40 in good health. CDR3 sequence reads: CASSYWPSGDNEQFF. For the CDR3, the DNA is TGTGCCAGCAGTTATTGGCCTAGCGGGGACAATGAGCAGTTCTTC.